This entry lists 21 T cell receptor beta chains sequenced from one sample in a study of OX40 agonist ivuxolimab in advanced cancers. Repertoires were generated with immunoSEQ multiplex PCR, while TCRdb's copy carries only in-frame clones and drops some. The sample carries about 70,000 clones, around nine tenths recorded once. Sequenced here: CD4+ or CD8+ T cells sorted from blood, sampled in a trial of the OX40 agonist ivuxolimab. These receptors originate from an adult with an advanced solid tumor such as melanoma, head and neck, liver or kidney cancer.

In DNA form, the CDR3 reads TGTGCCAGCAGCGTAACCGGTGCATCTGACAATGAGCAGTTCTTC. Amino acids: CASSVTGASDNEQFF. The chain joins TRBV9 to TRBJ2-1; D is ambiguous. Germline V gives CDR1 SGDLS, CDR2 YYNGEE. V gave up 1 base and J gave up 5 bases, with 13 bases separating them. This CDR3 has 15 residues. The full variable domain, in which reference TRBV9 and TRBJ2-1 provide the parts outside the CDR3, is DSGVTQTPKHLITATGQRVTLRCSPRSGDLSVYWYQQSLDQGLQFLIQYYNGEERAKGNILERFSAQQFPDLHSELNLSSLELGDSALYFCASSVTGASDNEQFFGPGTRLTVL.

This clone was seen repeatedly, ten times or more. The chain recombines TRBV6-4 with TRBJ2-1; TRBD2 agrees at 11 bases. Per the germline V gene, CDR1 is MRHNA and CDR2 is SNTAGT. Losses at the gene ends were 0 bases for V and 6 bases for J; bases not matched to a gene: 1. The CDR3 sequence is 15 residues long. CDR3 in amino acids: CASSDSSGGANEQFF. CDR3 nucleotide sequence: TGTGCCAGCAGTGACTCTAGCGGGGGGGCCAATGAGCAGTTCTTC.

The J gene is TRBJ1-5, the V gene TRBV9, with D possibly TRBD1 on 5 matching bases. With 7 bases removed from V and 5 bases from J, the gap between germline ends came to 13 bases. This CDR3 has 13 residues. Germline CDR1 is SGDLS and CDR2 is YYNGEE. In DNA, the CDR3 is TGTGCCAGCTCCTCCTCGGGGGATCAGCCCCAGCATTTT. The encoded protein is CASSSSGDQPQHF.

The chain employs TRBV7-7 and TRBJ2-5; a weak D match, TRBD1 (6 bases). From germline, CDR1 is SSHAT and CDR2 FNYEAQ (reference sequence). This CDR3 is 16 amino acids long. With 1 base removed from V and 1 base from J, the gap between germline ends came to 13 bases. In DNA form, the CDR3 reads TGTGCCAGCAGCTTAGGGGCAGGGGAACCCCAAGAGACCCAGTACTTC. Its protein is CASSLGAGEPQETQYF.

J is TRBJ1-5 and V is TRBV29-1; D is perhaps TRBD1 (5 bases). Germline V gene sequence: CDR1 SQVTM, CDR2 ANQGSEA. Trimming removed 4 bases from V and 0 bases from J, with 10 bases in between. The CDR3 length is 14 residues. CDR3 bases: TGCAGCGTTGGCGCGGGGGGTAGCAATCAGCCCCAGCATTTT. Its protein product is CSVGAGGSNQPQHF. Variable domain in full (rest from reference TRBV29-1 and TRBJ1-5): SAVISQKPSRDICQRGTSLTIQCQVDSQVTMMFWYRQQPGQSLTLIATANQGSEATYESGFVIDKFPISRPNLTFSTLTVSNMSPEDSSIYLCSVGAGGSNQPQHFGDGTRLSIL.

The chain's CDR3 is CASSEGNIGYGYTF. The CDR3 bases are TGTGCCAGCAGTGAAGGGAACATTGGCTATGGCTACACCTTC. This chain joins TRBV6-1 and TRBJ1-2; D gene uncertain. V was trimmed by 1 base and J by 4 bases, leaving 10 bases between them. This CDR3 region has 14 residues. The V gene's germline CDR1 is MNHNS and CDR2 SASEGT.

The chain has TRBV5-6 and TRBJ2-3, with TRBD2 identical over 10 bases. The CDR3 consists of 18 residues. V lost 0 bases, J lost 2 bases, and 9 bases stayed unmatched. Germline assignment: CDR1 SGHDT and CDR2 YYEEEE. CDR3 amino acids: CASSLGRLAGATTDTQYF. The CDR3 DNA sequence: TGTGCCAGCAGCTTGGGTCGTCTAGCGGGGGCCACCACAGATACGCAGTATTTT.

V is TRBV27 and J is TRBJ2-7; 8 nucleotides line up with TRBD1. From germline, CDR1 is MNHEY and CDR2 SMNVEV (reference sequence). Trimming at V came to 3 bases and at J to 6 bases, leaving 7 bases not matched to a gene. The CDR3 loop spans 14 amino acids. The CDR3 reads CASSLQGANFEQYF. Written as DNA, the CDR3 is TGTGCCAGCAGTTTGCAGGGGGCTAACTTCGAGCAGTACTTC.

This chain links TRBV29-1 with TRBJ1-2; D ambiguous. Germline CDR1 and CDR2: SQVTM and ANQGSEA. The CDR3 has 14 amino acids. The V gene lost 4 bases and the J gene lost 4 bases, with 16 bases spanning the gap. CDR3 region: CSVVSEAGGYGYTF. CDR3 DNA: TGCAGCGTTGTTAGCGAAGCTGGCGGCTATGGCTACACCTTC.

The rearrangement uses TRBV27 and TRBJ2-7, with 7 bases that match TRBD1. The CDR3 contains 15 residues. Germline CDR1 reads MNHEY; CDR2 reads SMNVEV (reference sequence). V lost 0 bases and J lost 5; bases outside the gene matches: 7. DNA for the CDR3: TGTGCCAGCAGTTTATCGTCGGACAGGCCCCACGAGCAGTACTTC. Translation gives CASSLSSDRPHEQYF.

The gene calls are TRBV7-6 and TRBJ2-1; 10 bases agree with TRBD2. CDR1 SGHVS and CDR2 FNYEAQ come from the germline V gene. The CDR3 is 17 amino acids. Germline trimming cut 4 bases from V and 2 bases from J; bases unmatched to any gene: 8. DNA of the CDR3: TGTGCCAGCAGCTCCAGCGGGGGGGCCGCCCCCTACAATGAGCAGTTCTTC. Amino acids: CASSSSGGAAPYNEQFF.

The chain's CDR3 is CASSLKGHRDEQFF. The CDR3 region has the DNA TGTGCCAGCAGCTTAAAGGGCCATCGGGATGAGCAGTTCTTC. The V call is TRBV7-2, the J call TRBJ2-1, with D hard to call. This CDR3 has 14 amino acids. Germline assignment: CDR1 SGHTA and CDR2 FQGNSA. V lost 2 bases and J 8 bases, leaving 13 bases between the germline ends.

Only one count was recorded for this clone. V gene TRBV2 combines with J gene TRBJ2-3; 11 bases agree with TRBD2. CDR1 SNHLY and CDR2 FYNNEI come from the germline V gene. CDR3 length: 15 amino acids. V dropped 5 bases and J dropped 4; count of bases not matched to a gene: 5. CDR3 nucleotides: TGTGCCAGCAGTTTTAGCGGGGGGGCGTCAGATACGCAGTATTTT. Its protein product is CASSFSGGASDTQYF.

A few counts support this clone. The rearrangement joins TRBV6-6 to TRBJ1-2; weak D call: TRBD1 (5 bases). This CDR3 has 14 amino acids. Germline CDR1 and CDR2: MNHNY and SVGAGI (reference sequence). Trimming removed 4 bases from V and 3 bases from J, with 12 bases in between. The CDR3 region is CASSSMGVDYGYTF. CDR3 nucleotide sequence: TGTGCCAGCAGTTCTATGGGGGTGGACTATGGCTACACCTTC.

The rearrangement links TRBV5-1 to TRBJ1-1; D remains unclear. Germline values: CDR1 SGHRS, CDR2 YFSETQ. V dropped 4 bases and J dropped 4 bases, with 11 bases sitting between them. The CDR3 covers 13 residues. CDR3 DNA: TGCGCCAGCAGCGGAACTTGGGGCACTGAAGCTTTCTTT. Translation: CASSGTWGTEAFF.

The CDR3 loop reads CASSLTAGNTEAFF. The CDR3 DNA sequence: TGTGCCAGCAGTTTAACGGCGGGGAACACTGAAGCTTTCTTT. V gene TRBV27 combines with J gene TRBJ1-1, with no clear D. CDR1 is MNHEY, CDR2 SMNVEV, per germline (reference sequence). Trimming pared 2 bases from V and 1 base from J, leaving 8 bases between. This CDR3 region has 14 residues.

The genes are TRBV7-6 and TRBJ1-1, with D hard to call. V was cut by 1 base and J by 0 bases, with 6 bases left in between. There are 14 residues in the CDR3. From germline, CDR1 is SGHVS and CDR2 FNYEAQ. The CDR3 nucleotides are TGTGCCAGCAGCTTAGAAGTTATGAACACTGAAGCTTTCTTT. This codes for CASSLEVMNTEAFF.

This clone has a handful of counts. The genes are TRBV27 and TRBJ1-5; D is uncertain. CDR1 is MNHEY, CDR2 SMNVEV, per germline (reference sequence). CDR3 length equals 9 residues. The V and J ends lost 8 bases and 13 bases respectively, with 9 bases between them. The CDR3 sequence is CASGSPQHF. Here the CDR3 DNA reads TGTGCCAGCGGTTCCCCTCAGCATTTT.

The chain uses TRBV13 and TRBJ2-2; TRBD2 aligns across 11 bases. Germline V gives CDR1 PRHDT, CDR2 FYEKMQ (reference sequence). V shed 5 bases and J 3 bases; nucleotides not matched to a gene: 5. The CDR3 extends over 16 amino acids. The DNA of the CDR3 is TGTGCCAGCAGCCCTACTAGCGGGGGTTACACCGGGGAGCTGTTTTTT. This gives the protein CASSPTSGGYTGELFF.

This chain uses TRBV4-2 with TRBJ2-7; 10 positions agree with TRBD1. The V gene's germline CDR1 is LGHNA and CDR2 YNFKEQ. With V trimmed by 7 bases and J by 3 bases, 6 bases remained unmatched. The CDR3 sequence is 14 residues long. The CDR3 coding sequence is TGTGCCAGCACTAGAGGACAGGGGGTCTACGAGCAGTACTTC. This sequence encodes CASTRGQGVYEQYF.

The chain employs TRBV7-9 and TRBJ1-4; no clear D gene. Looked up from germline, CDR1 is SEHNR and CDR2 is FQNEAQ (reference sequence). The length of the CDR3 is 11 residues. V was clipped by 6 bases and J by 5 bases, with 4 bases between them. In DNA, the CDR3 is TGTGCCAGCAGTGAGAATGAAAAACTGTTTTTT. Its translation: CASSENEKLFF.